Listed below are T cell receptor beta chains from one sample, sequenced in a study of cytotoxic CD8 clonotypes in ibrutinib-treated CLL. Sequencing used immunoSEQ multiplex PCR; TCRdb keeps in-frame clones, though not all of them. The repertoire holds approximately 20,000 clones, with 65% to 85% as singletons. The specimen comprised PBMCs, sampled before ibrutinib treatment. The receptors come from a human donor with chronic lymphocytic leukemia. Each CDR3 is given with its conserved first and last residue. A D gene is named only where the DNA matches it firmly. Clone size is stated in some rows and not others, as once, few, many or a class when expanded.

clone_size,j_call,v_call,d_call,cdr3_nt,cdr3_aa
.,TRBJ1-2,TRBV5-1,.,TGCGCCAGCAGCTTGTTTGCAGGGGACTATGGCTACACCTTC,CASSLFAGDYGYTF
once,TRBJ2-2,TRBV7-9,.,TGTGCCAGCAGCTTACGGGGGTACACCGGGGAGCTGTTTTTT,CASSLRGYTGELFF
.,TRBJ2-7,TRBV30,.,TGTGCCTGGAGTGTGTGGGGCAGAACCTACGAGCAGTACTTC,CAWSVWGRTYEQYF
.,TRBJ1-2,TRBV4-2,TRBD1,TGTGCCAGCAGCCATACAGGGGTCGACTATGGCTACACCTTC,CASSHTGVDYGYTF
.,TRBJ1-5,TRBV28,.,TGTGCCAGCAGTTCAACGGGAAGGGGAGTGGGTCAGCCCCAGCATTTT,CASSSTGRGVGQPQHF
.,TRBJ1-2,TRBV7-2,TRBD1,TGTGCCAGCAGCGCCAGCAGGGGGCGGGATGGCTACACCTTC,CASSASRGRDGYTF
.,TRBJ1-1,TRBV6-4,.,TGTGCCAGCAGTGACTCTGCAGGCAGCGTCTCAATGAACACTGAAGCTTTCTTT,CASSDSAGSVSMNTEAFF
few,TRBJ1-1,TRBV19,.,TGTGCCAGTAAAATCCCTGGCAGGGACACTGAAGCTTTCTTT,CASKIPGRDTEAFF
.,TRBJ1-2,TRBV7-9,TRBD1,TGTGCCAGCAGCTTAGGGACAGGGGGCGCGATATATGGCTACACCTTC,CASSLGTGGAIYGYTF
once,TRBJ1-2,TRBV7-9,TRBD1,TGTGCCAGCAGCTACTCCCGGGACAGGGGCCCTAACTATGGCTACACCTTC,CASSYSRDRGPNYGYTF
.,TRBJ2-1,TRBV5-1,.,TGCGCCAGCAGCTACCGGGCCTCCTACAATGAGCAGTTCTTC,CASSYRASYNEQFF
.,TRBJ1-3,TRBV11-2,TRBD1,TGTGCCAGCAGCCCGACGGGACAGGCTGGAAACACCATATATTTT,CASSPTGQAGNTIYF
.,TRBJ1-5,TRBV20-1,.,TGCAGTGGTAGCGGGGATCAGCCCCAGCATTTT,CSGSGDQPQHF
.,TRBJ1-5,TRBV6-1,.,TGTGCCAGCTCCCCCCGGGGGCTCAATCAGCCCCAGCATTTT,CASSPRGLNQPQHF
few,TRBJ2-7,TRBV4-1,TRBD1,TGCGCCAGCAGCCAAGGATGGGGACAGGGAGGCGAGCAGTACTTC,CASSQGWGQGGEQYF
.,TRBJ1-2,TRBV15,TRBD1,TGTGCCACCAGCAGACTGACAGGGGGTTTCTATGGCTACACCTTC,CATSRLTGGFYGYTF